The 4 T cell receptor beta chains below were found in one sample sequenced in a study of blood T cell repertoires in COVID-19. Some clones are missing from TCRdb's copy, which holds only in-frame ones; the method was immunoSEQ multiplex PCR. Of 250,000 to 300,000 clones listed, over 75% are singletons. What was sequenced was PBMCs or T cells enriched from blood (not recorded which). Source of these receptors: a woman aged 50 to 65 who had recovered from COVID-19.

This chain joins TRBV5-1 and TRBJ2-7, with a tentative D call TRBD2 (5 bases). Germline assignment: CDR1 SGHRS and CDR2 YFSETQ. V lost 1 base, J lost 3 bases, and 8 bases lay in between. The CDR3 length is 13 residues. As DNA, the CDR3 is TGCGCCAGCAGCTTGTTCGCGGGCTACGAGCAGTACTTC. Its translation is CASSLFAGYEQYF.

The gene calls are TRBV9 and TRBJ1-4; D is unresolved. V was shortened by 0 bases and J by 7 bases, with 13 bases between the two germline ends. This CDR3 is built from 15 residues. The germline V gene has CDR1 SGDLS and CDR2 YYNGEE. CDR3 amino acids: CASSVDVRAGEKLFF. The DNA for the CDR3 is TGTGCCAGCAGCGTAGACGTCCGGGCGGGTGAAAAACTGTTTTTT.

The chain couples TRBV7-3 to TRBJ1-1; D is uncertain. This CDR3 comprises 15 residues. From germline, CDR1 is SGHTA and CDR2 FQGTGA. Deletions cut 2 bases from V and 1 base from J, with 11 bases between. The CDR3 here is CASSLQASGNTEAFF. DNA of the CDR3: TGTGCCAGCAGCTTACAGGCGAGCGGGAACACTGAAGCTTTCTTT.

About this clone itself: The junction does not match germline at one end; this may be a read error. The V gene is TRBV7-2, the J gene TRBJ2-5; the D gene is possibly TRBD1 (5 bases). The germline CDR1 and CDR2 sequences are SGHTA and FQGNSA. This CDR3 has 14 residues. CDR3: CASSLGQIQGTQYF. In nucleotides, the CDR3 is TGTGCCAGCAGCTTGGGGCAGATACAAGGGACCCAGTACTTC.